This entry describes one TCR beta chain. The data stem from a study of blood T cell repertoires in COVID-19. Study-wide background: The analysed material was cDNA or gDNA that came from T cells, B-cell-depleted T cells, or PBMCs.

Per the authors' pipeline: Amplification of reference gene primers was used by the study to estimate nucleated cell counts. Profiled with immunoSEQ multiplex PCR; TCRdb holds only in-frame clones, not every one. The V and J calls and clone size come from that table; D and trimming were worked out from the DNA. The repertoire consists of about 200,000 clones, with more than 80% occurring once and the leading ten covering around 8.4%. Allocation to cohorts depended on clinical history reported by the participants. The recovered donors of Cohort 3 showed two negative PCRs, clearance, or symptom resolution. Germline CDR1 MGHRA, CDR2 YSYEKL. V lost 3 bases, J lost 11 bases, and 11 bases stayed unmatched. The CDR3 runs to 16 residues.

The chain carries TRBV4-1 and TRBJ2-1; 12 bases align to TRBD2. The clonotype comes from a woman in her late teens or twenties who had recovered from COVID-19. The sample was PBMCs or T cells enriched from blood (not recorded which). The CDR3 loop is CASSQPTASGGGQQFF. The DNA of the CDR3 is TGCGCCAGCAGCCAGCCCACGGCTAGCGGGGGGGGTCAGCAGTTCTTC.